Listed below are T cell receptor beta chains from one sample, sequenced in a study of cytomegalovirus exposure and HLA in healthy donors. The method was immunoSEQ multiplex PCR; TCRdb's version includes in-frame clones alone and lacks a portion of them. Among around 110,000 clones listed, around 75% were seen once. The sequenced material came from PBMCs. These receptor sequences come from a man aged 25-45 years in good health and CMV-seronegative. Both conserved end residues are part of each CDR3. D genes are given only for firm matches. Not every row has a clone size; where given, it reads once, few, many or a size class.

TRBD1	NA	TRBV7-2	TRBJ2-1	TGTGCCAGCAGCTTAGCCTCAGGGGGCAACTACAATGAGCAGTTCTTC	CASSLASGGNYNEQFF
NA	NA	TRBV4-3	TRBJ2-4	TGCGCCAGCAGCCTAGACACCCCGGGTGGGGCCAAAAACATTCAGTACTTC	CASSLDTPGGAKNIQYF
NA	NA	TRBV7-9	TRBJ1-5	TGTGCCAGCAGCCGCGGACAGATTAGCAATCAGCCCCAGCATTTT	CASSRGQISNQPQHF
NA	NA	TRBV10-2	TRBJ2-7	TGCGCCAGCAGTGTACTTGGCAGGGACTCCTACGAGCAGTACTTC	CASSVLGRDSYEQYF
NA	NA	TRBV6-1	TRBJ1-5	TGTGCCAGCAGTTGGGTAGCAGGGGCAAATCAGCCCCAGCATTTT	CASSWVAGANQPQHF
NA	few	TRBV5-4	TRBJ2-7	TGTGCCAGCAGCCAGGGAGGGACAGGAGGACACCCCTACGAGCAGTACTTC	CASSQGGTGGHPYEQYF
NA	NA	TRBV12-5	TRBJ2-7	TGTGCTGGTTTCACAGGGAGAATCTACGAGCAGTACTTC	CAGFTGRIYEQYF
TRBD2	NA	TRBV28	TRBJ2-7	TGTGCCAGCAGTCCCGGGACTAGCTACGAGCAGTACTTC	CASSPGTSYEQYF
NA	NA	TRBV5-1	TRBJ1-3	TGCGCCAGCAGCTTGGGTTCTCCTGACAGCTACGGAAACACCATATATTTT	CASSLGSPDSYGNTIYF
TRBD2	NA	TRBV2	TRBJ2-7	TGTGCCAGCATCCAGACTAGCGGGGGGGCCTACGAGCAGTACTTC	CASIQTSGGAYEQYF
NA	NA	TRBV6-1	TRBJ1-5	TGTGCCAGCAGTGATTCAGGGGCCAATCAGCCCCAGCATTTT	CASSDSGANQPQHF
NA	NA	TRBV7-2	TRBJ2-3	TGTGCCAGCAGCCCCGCCAGGGCAGGAGATACGCAGTATTTT	CASSPARAGDTQYF
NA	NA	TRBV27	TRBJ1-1	TGTGCCAGCAGACCAATACGAGCCCCTGAAGCTTTCTTT	CASRPIRAPEAFF
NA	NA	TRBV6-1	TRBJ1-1	TGTGCCAGCACTGTTGGGACTGCGAACACTGAAGCTTTCTTT	CASTVGTANTEAFF
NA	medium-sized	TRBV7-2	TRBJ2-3	TGTGCCAGCAGCTTAACTCTCTATCGCGGGGTGACAGATACGCAGTATTTT	CASSLTLYRGVTDTQYF
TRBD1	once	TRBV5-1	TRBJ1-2	TGCGCCAGCAGCTTGGGAGGACAGGGCGTTCCTAACTATGGCTACACCTTC	CASSLGGQGVPNYGYTF
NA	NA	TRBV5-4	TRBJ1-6	TGTGCCAGCAGCTTGGCATCGGAGGGGTCGGGTAATTCACCCCTCCACTTT	CASSLASEGSGNSPLHF
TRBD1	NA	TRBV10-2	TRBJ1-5	TGCGCCAGCAGTGGGGACAGTTACAATCAGCCCCAGCATTTT	CASSGDSYNQPQHF
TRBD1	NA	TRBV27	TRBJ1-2	TGTGCCAGCAGGATACAGGGGGCGCGCGGCTATGGCTACACCTTC	CASRIQGARGYGYTF
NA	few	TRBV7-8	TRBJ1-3	TGTGCCAGCAGCTTAGCCGGGTTTGGAAACACCATATATTTT	CASSLAGFGNTIYF
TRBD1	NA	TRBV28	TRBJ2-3	TGTGCCAGCAGTTTCCCAATCAAACAGGGGGCGGGAGCAGATACGCAGTATTTT	CASSFPIKQGAGADTQYF
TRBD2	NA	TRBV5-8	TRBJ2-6	TGTGCCAGCAGCTTAGCTGCTAGCGGGGGACTCGCTGGGGCCAACGGCCTGACTTTC	CASSLAASGGLAGANGLTF
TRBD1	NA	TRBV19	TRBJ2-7	TGTGCCAGTAGTCTTAATATCTTGGGGACAGGAGGTACTGTCTACGAGCAGTACTTC	CASSLNILGTGGTVYEQYF
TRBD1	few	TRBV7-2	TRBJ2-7	TGTGCCAGCAGCAACAACAGGGGGTTTCCCTACGAGCAGTACTTC	CASSNNRGFPYEQYF
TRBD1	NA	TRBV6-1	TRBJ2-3	TGTGCCAGCGGTAGGGGGCCAGATACGCAGTATTTT	CASGRGPDTQYF
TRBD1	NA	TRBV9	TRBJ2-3	TGTGCCAGCAGCACAGGGGTCGGGAGCACAGATACGCAGTATTTT	CASSTGVGSTDTQYF
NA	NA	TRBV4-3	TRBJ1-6	TGCGCCAGCAGCCAAGATCGGGGGATGAATTCACCCCTCCACTTT	CASSQDRGMNSPLHF
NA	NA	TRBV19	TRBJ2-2	TGTGCCAGTACCGGGGGCACCGGGGAGCTGTTTTTT	CASTGGTGELFF
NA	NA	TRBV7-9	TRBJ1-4	TGTGCCAGCAGCCCGACAGCATCGACTAATGAAAAACTGTTTTTT	CASSPTASTNEKLFF
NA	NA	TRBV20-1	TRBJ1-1	TGCTCGAAAGGGGCGAACACTGAAGCTTTCTTT	CSKGANTEAFF
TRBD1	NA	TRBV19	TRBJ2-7	TGTGCCAGCAGCCCGGGACAGGGGAGTCTGTACTTC	CASSPGQGSLYF
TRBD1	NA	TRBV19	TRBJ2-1	TGTGCCAGTAGTGTGGACAGGAGCTCCTACAATGAGCAGTTCTTC	CASSVDRSSYNEQFF
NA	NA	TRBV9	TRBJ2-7	TGTGCCAGCAGCGCGCTCTTATCGGGAAGGGACGAGCAGTACTTC	CASSALLSGRDEQYF
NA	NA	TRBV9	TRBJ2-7	TGTGCCAGCAGCCCCCGAGGCCCCTACGAGCAGTACTTC	CASSPRGPYEQYF
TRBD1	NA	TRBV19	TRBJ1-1	TGTGCCAGTAGGGACAGGGTAGGAGGGATGTACACTGAAGCTTTCTTT	CASRDRVGGMYTEAFF
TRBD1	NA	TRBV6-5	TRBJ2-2	TGTGCCAGCAGTTTACAGGGGTTGATCAACACCGGGGAGCTGTTTTTT	CASSLQGLINTGELFF
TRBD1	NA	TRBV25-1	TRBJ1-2	TGTGCCAGCAGTGAAAAGGACAGGGGATCGGGCTACACCTTC	CASSEKDRGSGYTF
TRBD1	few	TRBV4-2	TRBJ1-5	TGTGCCAGCAGCTTAGGGACAGGGAGCAATCAGCCCCAGCATTTT	CASSLGTGSNQPQHF
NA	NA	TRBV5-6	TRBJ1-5	TGTGCCAGCAGCTGGATGACGGGGAATCAGCCCCAGCATTTT	CASSWMTGNQPQHF
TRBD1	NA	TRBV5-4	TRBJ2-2	TGTGCCAGCAGCGATGGCCGGGACAGAAGTACCGGGGAGCTGTTTTTT	CASSDGRDRSTGELFF
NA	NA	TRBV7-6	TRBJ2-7	TGTGCCAGCAGCCCGATGTCGGGGGGCACCGGCGAGCAGTACTTC	CASSPMSGGTGEQYF
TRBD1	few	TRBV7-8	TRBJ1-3	TGTGCCAGCAGCTTAAGCCGAGGGGGCTTCGGAAACACCATATATTTT	CASSLSRGGFGNTIYF
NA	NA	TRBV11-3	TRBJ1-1	TGTGCCAGCAGCTTAGCAGGTTCCGGGAACACTGAAGCTTTCTTT	CASSLAGSGNTEAFF
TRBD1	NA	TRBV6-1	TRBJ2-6	TGTGCCAGCAGTGAGGCAGGGGGTATTTCTGGGGCCAACGTCCTGACTTTC	CASSEAGGISGANVLTF
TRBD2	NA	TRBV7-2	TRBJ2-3	TGTGCCAGCAGCCCCGGACTAGCGGGGGGGCTTGATACGCAGTATTTT	CASSPGLAGGLDTQYF
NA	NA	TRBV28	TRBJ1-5	TGTGCCAGCAGTCACGGGGGGGACGGCAATCAGCCCCAGCATTTT	CASSHGGDGNQPQHF
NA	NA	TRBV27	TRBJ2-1	TGTGCCAGCAGTCCCCTTGCAGGGGTCAATGAGCAGTTCTTC	CASSPLAGVNEQFF
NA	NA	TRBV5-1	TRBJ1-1	TGCGCCAGCAGCTTACCAGGGGCTGAAGCTTTCTTT	CASSLPGAEAFF
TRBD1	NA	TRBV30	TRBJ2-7	TGTGCCTGGACTGGGGACAGGGTGGAGCAGTACTTC	CAWTGDRVEQYF
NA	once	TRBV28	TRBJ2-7	TGTGCCAGCAGGGCTTTTAGGGACACCTACGAGCAGTACTTC	CASRAFRDTYEQYF
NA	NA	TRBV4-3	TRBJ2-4	TGCGCCAGCAGCCAAGGTTCGCCGGTGATGAGAAACAGTCAGTACTTC	CASSQGSPVMRNSQYF
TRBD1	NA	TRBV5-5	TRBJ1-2	TGTGCCAGCAGCTGGAATCAGGGGGCTGGGAACTATGGCTACACCTTC	CASSWNQGAGNYGYTF
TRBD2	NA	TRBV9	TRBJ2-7	TGTGCCAGCAGCGTAGTTGTAGCGGGGGGCGAGCAGTACTTC	CASSVVVAGGEQYF
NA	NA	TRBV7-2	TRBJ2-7	TGTGCCAGCAGCCGTACCGGTGGTGGTGGCGAGCAGTACTTC	CASSRTGGGGEQYF